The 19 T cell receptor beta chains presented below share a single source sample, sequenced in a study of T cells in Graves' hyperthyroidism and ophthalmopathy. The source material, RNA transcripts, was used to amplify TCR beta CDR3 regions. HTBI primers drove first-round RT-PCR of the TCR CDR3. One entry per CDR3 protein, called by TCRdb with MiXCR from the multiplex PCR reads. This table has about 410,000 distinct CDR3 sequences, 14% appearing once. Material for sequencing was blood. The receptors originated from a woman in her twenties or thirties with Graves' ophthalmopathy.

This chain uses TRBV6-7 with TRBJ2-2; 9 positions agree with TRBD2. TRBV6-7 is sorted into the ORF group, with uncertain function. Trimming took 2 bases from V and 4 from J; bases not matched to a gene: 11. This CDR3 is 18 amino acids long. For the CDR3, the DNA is TGTGCCAGCAGTTACCACACCGGGACTAGCATCGGCACCGGGGAGCTGTTTTTT. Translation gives CASSYHTGTSIGTGELFF.

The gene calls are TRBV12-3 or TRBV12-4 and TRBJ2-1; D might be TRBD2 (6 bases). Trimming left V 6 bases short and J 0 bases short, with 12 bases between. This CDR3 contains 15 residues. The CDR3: CASRNYGGSYNEQFF. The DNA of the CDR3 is TGTGCCAGCAGGAACTACGGGGGCTCCTACAATGAGCAGTTCTTC.

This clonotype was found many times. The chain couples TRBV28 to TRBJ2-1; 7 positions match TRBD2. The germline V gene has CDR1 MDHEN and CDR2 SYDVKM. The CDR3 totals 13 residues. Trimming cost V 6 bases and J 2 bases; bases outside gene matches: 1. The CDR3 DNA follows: TGTGCCAGCAGCGGGAGGCCCTACAATGAGCAGTTCTTC. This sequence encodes CASSGRPYNEQFF.

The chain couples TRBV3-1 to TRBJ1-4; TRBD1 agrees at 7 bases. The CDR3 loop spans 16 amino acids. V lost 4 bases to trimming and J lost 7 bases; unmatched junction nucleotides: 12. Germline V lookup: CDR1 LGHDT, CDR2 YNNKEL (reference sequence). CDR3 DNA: TGTGCCAGCAGCCGAACCGACAGGGTTTCGGGTGAAAAACTGTTTTTT. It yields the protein CASSRTDRVSGEKLFF.

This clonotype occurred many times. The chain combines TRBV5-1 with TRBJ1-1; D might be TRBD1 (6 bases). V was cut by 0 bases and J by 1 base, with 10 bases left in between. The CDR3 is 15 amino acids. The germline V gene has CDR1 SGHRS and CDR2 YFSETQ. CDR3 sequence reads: CASSLASGQNTEAFF. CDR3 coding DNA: TGCGCCAGCAGCTTGGCCTCGGGACAGAACACTGAAGCTTTCTTT.

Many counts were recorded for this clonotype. CDR3 DNA: TGTGCCAGCAGTTTGCCCCTGCCCTCTGGAAACACCATATATTTT. Encoded protein: CASSLPLPSGNTIYF. V is TRBV28 and J is TRBJ1-3; D gene uncertain. The CDR3 consists of 15 residues. V was shortened by 3 bases and J by 0 bases, with 9 bases between the two germline ends. Germline CDR1 MDHEN, CDR2 SYDVKM.

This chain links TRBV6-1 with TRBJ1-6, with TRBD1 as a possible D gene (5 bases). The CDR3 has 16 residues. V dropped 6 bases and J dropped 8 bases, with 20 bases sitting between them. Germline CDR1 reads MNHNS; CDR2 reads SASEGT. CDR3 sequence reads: CASSRTGGFSYSPLHF. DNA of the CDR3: TGTGCCAGCAGCCGTACCGGGGGGTTTAGCTATTCACCCCTCCACTTT.

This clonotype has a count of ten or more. The CDR3 sequence: CASSLGPGTTNEKLFF. DNA for the CDR3: TGTGCCAGCAGCTTGGGACCTGGAACAACTAATGAAAAACTGTTTTTT. This chain joins TRBV5-5 and TRBJ1-4; D gene ambiguous. This CDR3 region has 16 residues. Trimming took off 0 bases at V and 0 bases at J, with 9 bases between the two ends. Germline V gene data show CDR1 as SGHKS and CDR2 as YYEKEE (reference sequence).

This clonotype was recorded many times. CDR3 sequence (DNA): TGCGTGGGACACGCCAATAACTATGGCTACACCTTC. Its protein is CVGHANNYGYTF. The chain links TRBV29-1 to TRBJ1-2; maybe TRBD1 (6 bases). The CDR3 has 12 amino acids. Germline CDR1 reads SQVTM; CDR2 reads ANQGSEA.

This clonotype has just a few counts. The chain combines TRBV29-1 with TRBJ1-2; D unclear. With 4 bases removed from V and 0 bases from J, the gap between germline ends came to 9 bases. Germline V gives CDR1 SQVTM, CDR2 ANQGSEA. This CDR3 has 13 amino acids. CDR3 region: CSVGRSTNYGYTF. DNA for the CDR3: TGCAGCGTTGGGCGCAGTACTAACTATGGCTACACCTTC.

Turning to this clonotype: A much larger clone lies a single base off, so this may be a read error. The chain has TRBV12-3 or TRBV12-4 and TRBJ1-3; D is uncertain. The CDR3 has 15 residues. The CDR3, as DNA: TGTGCCAGCAGCCTCGGGCCCAGCTCTGGAAACGCCATATATTTT. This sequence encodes CASSLGPSSGNAIYF.

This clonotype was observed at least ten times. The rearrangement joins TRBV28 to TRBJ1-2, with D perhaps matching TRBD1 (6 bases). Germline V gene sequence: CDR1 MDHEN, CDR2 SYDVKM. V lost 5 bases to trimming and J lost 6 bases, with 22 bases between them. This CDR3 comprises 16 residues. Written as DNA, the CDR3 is TGTGCCAGCAGTCCCTACGGTGGAGGGGGAAGGAATGGCTACACCTTC. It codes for CASSPYGGGGRNGYTF.

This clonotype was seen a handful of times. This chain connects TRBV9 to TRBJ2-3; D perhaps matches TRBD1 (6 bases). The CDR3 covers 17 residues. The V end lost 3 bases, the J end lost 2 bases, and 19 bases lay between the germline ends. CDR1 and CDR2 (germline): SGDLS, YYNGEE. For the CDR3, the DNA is TGTGCCAGCAGCGGTCGAGTGGGTAGGGGGTACACAGATACGCAGTATTTT. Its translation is CASSGRVGRGYTDTQYF.

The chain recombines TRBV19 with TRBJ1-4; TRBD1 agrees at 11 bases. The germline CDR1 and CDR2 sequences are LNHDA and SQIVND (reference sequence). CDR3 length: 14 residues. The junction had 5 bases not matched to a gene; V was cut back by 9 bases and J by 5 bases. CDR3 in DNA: TGTGCCAGCGTGGACAGGGGGCGAAATGAAAAACTGTTTTTT. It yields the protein CASVDRGRNEKLFF.

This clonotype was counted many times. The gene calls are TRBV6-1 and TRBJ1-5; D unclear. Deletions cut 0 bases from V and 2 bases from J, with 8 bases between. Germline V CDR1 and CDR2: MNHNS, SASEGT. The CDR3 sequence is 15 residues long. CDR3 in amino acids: CASSEAGGGNQPQHF. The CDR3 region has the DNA TGTGCCAGCAGTGAAGCGGGCGGGGGCAATCAGCCCCAGCATTTT.

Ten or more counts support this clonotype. The CDR3 reads CASRLNRGEQYF. The CDR3 coding sequence is TGTGCCAGCAGGCTAAACAGGGGCGAGCAGTACTTC. The gene calls are TRBV7-2 and TRBJ2-7; 7 bases fit TRBD1. V trimming: 6 bases; J trimming: 6 bases; junction bases outside the gene matches: 5. From germline, CDR1 is SGHTA and CDR2 FQGNSA. CDR3 length equals 12 residues.

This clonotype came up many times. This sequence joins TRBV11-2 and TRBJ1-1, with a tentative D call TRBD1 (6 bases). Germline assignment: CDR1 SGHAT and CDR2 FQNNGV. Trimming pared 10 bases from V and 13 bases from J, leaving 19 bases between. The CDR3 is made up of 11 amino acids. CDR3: CATEWGGADFF. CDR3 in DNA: TGTGCCACCGAGTGGGGGGGCGCGGATTTCTTT.

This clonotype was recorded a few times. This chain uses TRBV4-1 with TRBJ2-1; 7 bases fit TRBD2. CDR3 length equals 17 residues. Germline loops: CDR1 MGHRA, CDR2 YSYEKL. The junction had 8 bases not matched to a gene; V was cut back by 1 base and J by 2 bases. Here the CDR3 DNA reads TGCGCCAGCAGCCAAGGGGGGGGGACTCCTGCCTACAATGAGCAGTTCTTC. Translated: CASSQGGGTPAYNEQFF.

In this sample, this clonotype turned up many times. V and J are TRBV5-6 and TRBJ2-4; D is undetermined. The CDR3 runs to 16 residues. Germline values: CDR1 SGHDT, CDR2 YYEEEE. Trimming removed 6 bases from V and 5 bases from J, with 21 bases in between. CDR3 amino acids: CASNNYPPPKQNIQYF. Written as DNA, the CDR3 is TGTGCCAGCAACAATTACCCCCCACCCAAGCAAAACATTCAGTACTTC.